This note documents a single T cell receptor (beta chain) sequence. No antigen is known for it. No base quality information exists; no much larger clone differs at one position. These data belong to a study of early stage breast cancer tumors (dated by TCRdb to between 2016 and 2019). Background for the entire study: Of the roughly 15 invasive breast tumors, about a dozen were found to be estrogen receptor-positive, progesterone receptor-positive and HER2-negative. About 70% of the 12 ER+/PR+/HER2- tumors were invasive ductal carcinomas, while the other four were invasive lobular carcinomas. On average, each sample had about 10-fold read coverage. The samples as a whole yielded under 3,500,000 detected templates, corresponding to 850,000 to 1,400,000 unique clonotypes. Points the paper makes about the study in general: Tumors showed about 2.5-fold higher T cell density and higher clonality than adjacent normal breast tissue. Analysis by tumor subtype was prevented by the small cohort size. Bulk genomic DNA sequencing of unsorted cells missed chain pairing and functional markers such as CD4, CD8 and FOXP3. Greater similarity was observed between blood and normal breast repertoires than between blood and tumor repertoires, and tumor was distinguished from normal in about 90% of the 16 patients when each tissue was compared with blood. Enriched TCRB sequences shared across patients were found to be mostly commonly generated sequences that were unlikely to play an important role in the tumor microenvironment.

The study profiled bulk TCR beta-chain repertoires in matched peripheral blood, tumor and adjacent normal breast tissue taken from about 16 patients with early-stage breast cancer. Before surgery, about 5-10 mL of whole blood was collected into EDTA tubes and then processed within 2 hours. Ficoll-Paque centrifugation in SepMate-50 tubes was used to isolate peripheral blood mononuclear cells. For storage in liquid nitrogen, PBMCs were cryopreserved as aliquots of about 2 to 4.5 million cells in approximately 90% FBS with around 10% DMSO. The Qiagen AllPrep DNA/RNA Mini kit was used for genomic DNA extraction. Two independent genomic DNA replicates were amplified for each sample, with roughly 0.5 ug used for blood and approximately 1.5 ug for tumor or normal breast. TCRB sequencing of genomic DNA was carried out with the ImmunoSeq Intro kit according to the manufacturer's instructions. For absolute quantification, the approximately 29-cycle multiplex PCR included proprietary primers along with spike-in control sequences. Single-end 150-bp reads were used to sequence an 87-bp fragment covering the CDR3 and the flanking V and J genes. Seven samples, each with two replicates, were multiplexed per lane of an Illumina MiSeq using version 3.0 chemistry. In the paper's pipeline: The vendor's proprietary pipeline processed the raw data and merged both replicates into a single result for each sample. A clonotype was defined as productive rearrangements that share the same V-gene family, CDR3 amino acid sequence and J-gene segment. To compute clonality, the normalized Shannon entropy (Pielou evenness) of TCRB abundances was subtracted from 1. T cell density was estimated by dividing total templates by the number of input cells inferred from the DNA input amount. Recon with default parameters was used to estimate total repertoire diversity and clonality. A clonotype counted as tumor-enriched if its abundance in tumor exceeded 0.1% and was at least 32-fold higher than its abundance in normal breast. Sourced from immuneACCESS, this table was stored by TCRdb with only in-frame sequences that have V and J called. A share of the clones is absent; for the studies checked, an unresolved V gene accounts for under half, and the remainder has no known explanation. That table supplies the V and J calls and clone size; D and trimming were determined from the DNA. The sample yields about 30,000 clones; 72% were counted once. The ten largest clones represent approximately 35% of the sample.

Measured from the cysteine to the phenylalanine, the CDR3 is 12 residues long. Just the 36-base CDR3 DNA is kept, in frame starting at base 1. At the junction V is shortened by 8 bases and J by 7 bases; bases outside the gene matches: 1. CDR1 and CDR2 (SNHLY, FYNNEI) derive from the germline V gene. This TCR was recovered from a person aged 45 to 60 with breast cancer. Sequenced material: blood. Rearrangement joined TRBV2 to TRBJ2-1; 11 central nucleotides agree with TRBD1. The nucleotide sequence reads TGTGCCAGCGGGACAGGGGGTAATGAGCAGTTCTTC. Its protein is CASGTGGNEQFF.